This T cell receptor beta chain emerged from a study of spatial heterogeneity in lung cancer. For the study at large: As counted in raw reads, each unique TCR and UMI combination appeared more than ten times on average.

This clonotype was counted between two and nine times. Trimming pared 2 bases from V and 0 bases from J, leaving 8 bases between. CDR3 length equals 15 residues. Germline lookup yields CDR1 SGHRS and CDR2 YFSETQ. A distinct unique molecular identifier was carried by each TCR cDNA molecule. A single record per CDR3 protein comes from TCRdb applying MiXCR to the 5' RACE reads. The data contain more than 80,000 distinct CDR3 sequences, approximately 12% of them singletons. The time point was: sample taken at primary tumor resection. From tumor, nontumor lung or frozen PBMC, whole RNA was taken unsorted for sequencing. Samples were donated by 72 untreated early-stage non-small cell lung cancer patients.

This rearrangement joins TRBV5-1 to TRBJ2-2; D may be TRBD2 (6 bases). This clonotype was sampled from a male donor with early-stage non-small cell lung cancer. The source was PBMCs, collected at surgery. The CDR3 coding sequence is TGCGCCAGCAGCTTTCGCGGGGCGAACACCGGGGAGCTGTTTTTT. It encodes CASSFRGANTGELFF. Filled out from reference TRBV5-1 and TRBJ2-2, the complete variable domain reads KAGVTQTPRYLIKTRGQQVTLSCSPISGHRSVSWYQQTPGQGLQFLFEYFSETQRNKGNFPGRFSGRQFSNSRSEMNVSTLELGDSALYLCASSFRGANTGELFFGEGSRLTVL.